This is a list of T cell receptor beta chains from one sample in a study of T cell changes during pregnancy in multiple sclerosis. TCRdb's copy holds only in-frame clones and misses some; the assay was immunoSEQ multiplex PCR. The top ten clones hold roughly 3.8% of a sample with roughly 49,000 clones, over 85% of them seen once. The input for sequencing was CD8+ T cells from peripheral blood mononuclear cells, taken after pregnancy. The receptors shown here come from a female donor with multiple sclerosis, enrolled in a pregnancy study. Both conserved end residues are part of each CDR3. A D gene is named only where the DNA matches it firmly. Size is stated for part of the rows, as once, few or many counts, or as a class when the clone is expanded.

v_gene,d_gene,j_gene,abundance,CDR3aa,CDR3nt
TRBV10-2,TRBD2,TRBJ2-1,NA,CASKEERDPSNEQFF,TGCGCCAGCAAAGAAGAGCGGGACCCGTCCAATGAGCAGTTCTTC
TRBV6-5,NA,TRBJ2-1,once,CASSYFAGDEQFF,TGTGCCAGCAGTTACTTTGCAGGGGATGAGCAGTTCTTC
TRBV11-2,NA,TRBJ2-7,once,CASSLDPGPYEQYF,TGTGCCAGCAGCTTAGACCCGGGTCCCTACGAGCAGTACTTC
TRBV11-2,TRBD2,TRBJ2-2,NA,CASSLDSASGGGGELFF,TGTGCCAGCAGCTTAGATTCGGCTAGCGGGGGGGGCGGGGAGCTGTTTTTT
TRBV27,NA,TRBJ2-1,NA,CASSPLGGGRNNEQFF,TGTGCCAGCAGCCCGCTCGGGGGCGGGAGAAATAATGAGCAGTTCTTC
TRBV5-1,TRBD1,TRBJ1-1,NA,CANPKYRGTEAFF,TGCGCCAACCCTAAGTACAGGGGTACTGAAGCTTTCTTT
TRBV10-2,NA,TRBJ2-1,NA,CASSEDRHEQFF,TGCGCCAGCAGTGAGGACAGGCATGAGCAGTTCTTC
TRBV7-8,NA,TRBJ1-2,NA,CASSLAGGGGYTF,TGTGCCAGCAGCTTAGCGGGGGGGGGAGGCTACACCTTC
TRBV4-3,NA,TRBJ1-4,medium-sized,CASSQARGYNEKLFF,TGCGCCAGCAGCCAAGCTCGGGGTTATAATGAAAAACTGTTTTTT
TRBV6-5,TRBD1,TRBJ1-1,NA,CASSWYGTGGTEAFF,TGTGCCAGCAGTTGGTACGGGACAGGGGGCACTGAAGCTTTCTTT
TRBV5-1,NA,TRBJ1-2,NA,CASSLARDAYGYTF,TGCGCCAGCAGCTTGGCCAGGGATGCCTATGGCTACACCTTC
TRBV11-3,TRBD2,TRBJ2-3,NA,CASSTGLAGGPDTQYF,TGTGCCAGCAGCACTGGACTAGCGGGGGGCCCAGATACGCAGTATTTT
TRBV5-1,TRBD2,TRBJ2-5,NA,CASSPAGLERETQYF,TGCGCCAGCAGCCCAGCGGGACTAGAAAGGGAGACCCAGTACTTC
TRBV27,TRBD1,TRBJ2-7,once,CASSPGTGGLRHYF,TGTGCCAGTAGCCCCGGGACAGGGGGGTTAAGGCACTACTTC
TRBV6-4,TRBD1,TRBJ1-2,NA,CASSASLQTGEDGYTF,TGTGCCAGCAGTGCGTCTCTGCAGACAGGGGAGGATGGCTACACCTTC
TRBV4-2,TRBD1,TRBJ1-2,few,CASSPGTGGYYGYTF,TGTGCCAGCAGCCCAGGGACAGGTGGTTACTATGGCTACACCTTC
TRBV7-9,NA,TRBJ1-3,NA,CASSSPGAPTSGNTIYF,TGTGCCAGCAGCTCTCCTGGGGCTCCCACCTCTGGAAACACCATATATTTT
TRBV6-5,NA,TRBJ2-3,NA,CASSLDRGGADTQYF,TGTGCCAGCAGCCTCGATCGTGGCGGGGCAGATACGCAGTATTTT
TRBV7-9,TRBD2,TRBJ2-1,NA,CASSSRAGGPYNEQFF,TGTGCCAGCAGCTCACGGGCGGGAGGGCCCTACAATGAGCAGTTCTTC
TRBV25-1,TRBD2,TRBJ2-3,NA,CASSSTSGTSTDTQYF,TGTGCCAGCAGTTCTACTAGCGGTACTAGCACAGATACGCAGTATTTT
TRBV7-9,TRBD2,TRBJ2-7,once,CASSPTSGRYEQYF,TGTGCCAGCAGTCCGACTAGCGGGAGATACGAGCAGTACTTC
TRBV9,TRBD2,TRBJ2-2,NA,CASSEPTTSGDPNTGELFF,TGTGCCAGCAGCGAACCTACGACTAGCGGGGACCCGAACACCGGGGAGCTGTTTTTT
TRBV5-1,NA,TRBJ2-6,NA,CASSLKPVLSGANVLTF,TGCGCCAGCAGCTTGAAGCCGGTCCTTTCAGGGGCCAACGTCCTGACTTTC
TRBV27,NA,TRBJ1-1,NA,CASSFVWPGGGEAFF,TGTGCCAGCAGTTTTGTTTGGCCAGGTGGAGGTGAAGCTTTCTTT
TRBV14,NA,TRBJ1-1,NA,CASSLQGWTEAFF,TGTGCCAGCAGCTTACAGGGTTGGACTGAAGCTTTCTTT
TRBV6-5,NA,TRBJ2-1,NA,CASSPQGSTYNEQFF,TGTGCCAGCAGTCCCCAGGGGTCAACCTACAATGAGCAGTTCTTC
TRBV5-4,TRBD2,TRBJ2-3,NA,CASSWGSGGGADTQYF,TGTGCCAGCAGCTGGGGGTCGGGCGGGGGGGCGGATACGCAGTATTTT
TRBV27,TRBD1,TRBJ1-1,NA,CASGQGNTEAFF,TGTGCCAGCGGACAGGGGAACACTGAAGCTTTCTTT
TRBV2,NA,TRBJ2-7,few,CASGSSYEQYF,TGTGCCAGCGGGAGCTCCTACGAGCAGTACTTC
TRBV29-1,TRBD1,TRBJ1-2,NA,CSVPRTGAMDEGYTF,TGCAGCGTCCCTCGGACAGGCGCTATGGACGAGGGCTACACCTTC